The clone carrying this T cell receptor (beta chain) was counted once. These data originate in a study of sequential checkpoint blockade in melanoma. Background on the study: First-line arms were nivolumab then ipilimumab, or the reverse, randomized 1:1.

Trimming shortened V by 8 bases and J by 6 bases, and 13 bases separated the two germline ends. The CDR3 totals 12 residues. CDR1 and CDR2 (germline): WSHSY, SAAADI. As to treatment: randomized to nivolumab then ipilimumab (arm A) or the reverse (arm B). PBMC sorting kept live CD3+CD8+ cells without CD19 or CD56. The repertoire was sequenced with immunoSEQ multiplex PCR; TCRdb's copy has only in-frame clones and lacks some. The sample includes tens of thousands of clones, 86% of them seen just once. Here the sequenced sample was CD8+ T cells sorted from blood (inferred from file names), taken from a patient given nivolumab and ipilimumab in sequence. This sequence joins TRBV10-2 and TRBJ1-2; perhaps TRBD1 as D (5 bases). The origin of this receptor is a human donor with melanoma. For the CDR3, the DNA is TGCGCCAGCCTACGGGGGTTTGATGGCTACACCTTC. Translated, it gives CASLRGFDGYTF.